Presented here are 24 T cell receptor beta chains from one specimen sequenced in a study of T cell repertoires in cytomegalovirus infection. MiXCR, applied by TCRdb to the reads, yields one record per CDR3 protein. This sample yields around 540,000 distinct CDR3 sequences, of which roughly a third are seen a single time; 15% to 20% belongs to the top ten. Their antigens are not known. Specimen: cultured PBMCs, collected from culture after CMV antigen stimulation. The source of these receptors is a human donor in good health (CMV status not recorded). Some clones in this sample may be carry-over from other donors' samples.

The chain carries TRBV6-6 and TRBJ1-1; D unclear. V lost 0 bases, J lost 5 bases, and 13 bases lay in between. From germline, CDR1 is MNHNY and CDR2 SVGAGI (reference sequence). The CDR3 loop spans 15 amino acids. CDR3 in DNA: TGTGCCAGCAGTTACTCCGCGGGATCCGGAACTGAAGCTTTCTTT. Protein product: CASSYSAGSGTEAFF.

The CDR3 DNA is TGTGCCAGCAGCTTAGGTCCGGGCCTCTACGAGCAGTACGTC. It codes for CASSLGPGLYEQYV. The chain has TRBV7-8 and TRBJ2-7; D is unresolved. Trimming shortened V by 1 base and J by 3 bases, and 10 bases separated the two germline ends. Germline CDR1 and CDR2: SGHVS and FQNEAQ. The CDR3 runs to 14 residues.

This clonotype was detected many times. The V and J genes are TRBV7-9 and TRBJ2-5; tentatively, D is TRBD1 (6 bases). The CDR3 consists of 16 residues. Germline V gene lookup returns CDR1 SEHNR and CDR2 FQNEAQ (reference sequence). Trimming left V 0 bases short and J 4 bases short, with 15 bases between. The CDR3 coding sequence is TGTGCCAGCAGCTTAGCGGTGGACAGTGGGGGAGAGACCCAGTACTTC. Translation: CASSLAVDSGGETQYF.

This chain uses TRBV2 with TRBJ2-5; TRBD2 agrees at 14 bases. V shed 1 base, J shed 4 bases, and the junction held 5 bases outside the gene matches. Per the germline V gene, CDR1 is SNHLY and CDR2 is FYNNEI. The CDR3 extends over 17 amino acids. In nucleotides, the CDR3 is TGTGCCAGCAGTGAAGGGGGACTAGCGGGAGAGGGAGAGACCCAGTACTTC. This encodes CASSEGGLAGEGETQYF.

This clonotype was detected only a few times. The genes are TRBV28 and TRBJ2-6; D may be TRBD1 (5 bases). The CDR3 covers 18 residues. Germline lookup yields CDR1 MDHEN and CDR2 SYDVKM. Trimming took 5 bases from V and 2 from J, leaving 19 bases between them. CDR3 sequence reads: CASSSLLGDSPGANVLTF. The CDR3 nucleotides read TGTGCCAGCAGTAGCCTCTTAGGGGATTCGCCTGGGGCCAACGTCCTGACTTTC.

This clonotype has only a few counts. Written as DNA, the CDR3 is TGTGCCAGCCAGGACAGCAACTATGGCTACACCTTC. This gives the protein CASQDSNYGYTF. The J gene is TRBJ1-2, the V gene TRBV25-1, with D perhaps TRBD1 (6 bases). The CDR3 loop spans 12 amino acids. Trimming took off 8 bases at V and 2 bases at J, with 9 bases between the two ends. Germline V lookup: CDR1 MGHDK, CDR2 SYGVNS.

This clonotype was observed at least ten times. V usage is TRBV7-6 and J usage is TRBJ2-5; unclear D gene. The germline V and J ends were trimmed by 5 bases and 5 bases, with 12 bases remaining between them. In germline, CDR1 is SGHVS, CDR2 FNYEAQ. The CDR3 runs to 13 residues. Written as DNA, the CDR3 is TGTGCCAGCAGCCCCCGCAATAGGGAGACCCAGTACTTC. Translating it yields CASSPRNRETQYF.

This clonotype was counted only a few times. The chain is built from TRBV2 and TRBJ1-5, with 7 nucleotides matching TRBD1. The CDR3 is made up of 15 amino acids. Germline trimming cut 6 bases from V and 2 bases from J; bases unmatched to any gene: 7. CDR1 and CDR2 (germline): SNHLY, FYNNEI. CDR3 DNA: TGTGCCAGCAGGAGACAGGGAGGAGGCAATCAGCCCCAGCATTTT. It is translated as CASRRQGGGNQPQHF.

V gene TRBV24-1 combines with J gene TRBJ2-1; D ambiguous. The ends were cut back, 0 bases at V and 13 bases at J, with 12 bases in the middle. CDR1 and CDR2 from the germline V gene are KGHDR and SFDVKD. The CDR3 is 13 residues long. The CDR3 nucleotides read TGTGCCACCAGTGATTTGCGGCACGAGGCCCAGTTCTTC. Translation gives CATSDLRHEAQFF.

DNA of the CDR3: TGTGCCAGCAGCCCCCGTAGGCTGGTGATAAACTATGGCTACACCTTC. Protein product: CASSPRRLVINYGYTF. This sequence joins TRBV12-3 or TRBV12-4 and TRBJ1-2, with D uncertain. Trimming left V 6 bases short and J 2 bases short, with 19 bases between. This CDR3 is built from 16 residues.

The chain employs TRBV7-9 and TRBJ1-1, with a possible D match to TRBD1 (5 bases). The CDR3 runs 13 residues. The germline V gene encodes CDR1 SEHNR and CDR2 FQNEAQ (reference sequence). V lost 4 bases to trimming and J lost 5 bases, with 11 bases between them. The DNA of the CDR3 is TGTGCCAGCAGCTCACAGGTGGGGACTGAAGCTTTCTTT. It encodes CASSSQVGTEAFF.

The rearrangement joins TRBV25-1 to TRBJ2-7; 8 bases line up with TRBD2. Germline V gene lookup returns CDR1 MGHDK and CDR2 SYGVNS. V was clipped by 7 bases and J by 4 bases; unmatched bases: 12. The CDR3 contains 15 residues. The CDR3 sequence is CASTSSGTRGYEQYF. The CDR3 region has the DNA TGTGCCAGCACCTCCTCCGGGACTAGGGGGTACGAGCAGTACTTC.

This clonotype came up a few times. The CDR3 DNA reads TGCAGTGCTCCCCCCCGGGGCCCGCTAGACAATGAGCAGTTCTTC. This sequence encodes CSAPPRGPLDNEQFF. The rearrangement links TRBV20-1 to TRBJ2-1; D is tentatively TRBD1 or TRBD2 (5 bases each). V lost 5 bases and J lost 5, with 19 bases in between. The CDR3 runs 15 residues. Germline CDR1 reads DFQATT; CDR2 reads SNEGSKA (reference sequence).

The chain is built from TRBV7-2 and TRBJ2-7; no reliable D call. The CDR3 sequence is 15 residues long. Germline-derived CDR1 and CDR2 are SGHTA and FQGNSA. The V end lost 1 base, the J end lost 3 bases, and 13 bases lay between the germline ends. The DNA for the CDR3 is TGTGCCAGCAGCTTAGACGCGACATCCGTCTACGAGCAGTACGTC. As protein: CASSLDATSVYEQYV.

The V call is TRBV2, the J call TRBJ1-2; possibly TRBD1 for D (5 bases). This CDR3 comprises 13 residues. The V end lost 6 bases, the J end lost 8 bases, and 16 bases lay between the germline ends. Germline V gives CDR1 SNHLY, CDR2 FYNNEI. The CDR3: CASSPRGAEGYTF. The CDR3 DNA sequence: TGTGCCAGCAGCCCGCGAGGGGCAGAGGGCTACACCTTC.

This chain joins TRBV6-8 and TRBJ2-2; no clear D gene. The CDR3 is 14 residues long. Trimming removed 7 bases from V and 0 bases from J, with 9 bases in between. The germline CDR1 and CDR2 sequences are MNHGY and SAAAGT. The CDR3 loop reads CASIRLANTGELFF. Written as DNA, the CDR3 is TGTGCCAGCATAAGGTTGGCGAACACCGGGGAGCTGTTTTTT.

The chain links TRBV7-3 to TRBJ2-1, with 12 bases fitting TRBD2. The CDR3 has 13 residues. Germline-derived CDR1 and CDR2 are SGHTA and FQGTGA. The V segment lost 6 bases and the J segment 15 bases; nucleotides outside the gene matches: 9. CDR3 residues: CASRSRLAGDLFF. The CDR3 DNA reads TGTGCCAGCAGATCTAGACTAGCGGGAGATTTGTTCTTC.

This clonotype has only a few counts. V gene TRBV7-6 combines with J gene TRBJ1-1; unclear D gene. This CDR3 has 15 amino acids. Germline CDR1 SGHVS, CDR2 FNYEAQ. Trimming left V 4 bases short and J 1 base short, with 13 bases between. In nucleotides, the CDR3 is TGTGCCAGCAGCTCCGGTCCGGCGGAGAACACTGAAGCTTTCTTT. Its protein is CASSSGPAENTEAFF.

V usage is TRBV9 and J usage is TRBJ2-6; D is undetermined. Germline CDR1 and CDR2: SGDLS and YYNGEE. V was trimmed by 4 bases and J by 1 base, leaving 18 bases between them. The CDR3 length is 18 residues. The CDR3 sequence is CASSNNPRIESGANVLTF. The CDR3 DNA sequence: TGTGCCAGCAGCAACAACCCCCGGATAGAGTCTGGGGCCAACGTCCTGACTTTC. The complete variable domain, with remaining parts taken from reference TRBV9 and TRBJ2-6, reads DSGVTQTPKHLITATGQRVTLRCSPRSGDLSVYWYQQSLDQGLQFLIQYYNGEERAKGNILERFSAQQFPDLHSELNLSSLELGDSALYFCASSNNPRIESGANVLTFGAGSRLTVL.

This clonotype was seen just once. The genes are TRBV6-2 or TRBV6-3 and TRBJ2-7, with D perhaps matching TRBD2 (5 bases). This CDR3 is 15 amino acids long. Per the germline V gene, CDR1 is MNHEY and CDR2 is SVGEGT. The ends were cut back, 2 bases at V and 0 bases at J, with 11 bases in the middle. CDR3: CASSYVAGLSYEQYV. CDR3 in DNA: TGTGCCAGCAGTTACGTCGCGGGCCTCTCCTACGAGCAGTACGTC.

V and J are TRBV4-3 and TRBJ2-5; D call uncertain. The germline CDR1 and CDR2 sequences are LGHNA and YSLEER. Trimming left V 0 bases short and J 2 bases short, with 7 bases between. CDR3 length: 14 amino acids. CDR3 sequence reads: CASSQDRQQETQYF. The CDR3 bases are TGCGCCAGCAGCCAAGATAGGCAGCAAGAGACCCAGTACTTC.

This clonotype was counted ten times or more. V gene TRBV7-9 combines with J gene TRBJ2-1; D gene unclear. Between the trimmed V and J ends, which lost 4 bases and 9 bases, there was a span of 16 bases. The V gene's germline CDR1 is SEHNR and CDR2 FQNEAQ (reference sequence). The CDR3 has 14 residues. CDR3 region: CASSSEPRHVEQFF. In DNA form, the CDR3 reads TGTGCCAGCAGCTCAGAGCCAAGACACGTTGAGCAGTTCTTC. Supplemented by reference TRBV7-9 and TRBJ2-1, the full variable domain reads DTGVSQNPRHKITKRGQNVTFRCDPISEHNRLYWYRQTLGQGPEFLTYFQNEAQLEKSRLLSDRFSAERPKGSFSTLEIQRTEQGDSAMYLCASSSEPRHVEQFFGPGTRLTVL.

This clonotype showed up just a few times. The CDR3 loop reads CSGQQAGTEQYF. CDR3 bases: TGCAGCGGACAACAGGCAGGGACCGAGCAGTACTTC. J is TRBJ2-7 and V is TRBV29-1, with D perhaps TRBD1 or TRBD2 (5 bases each). The CDR3 runs 12 residues. Deletions cut 7 bases from V and 6 bases from J, with 16 bases between. The germline V gene encodes CDR1 SQVTM and CDR2 ANQGSEA.

The rearrangement links TRBV29-1 to TRBJ2-5; TRBD1 matches 7 bases. The CDR3 is 16 residues long. In germline, CDR1 is SQVTM, CDR2 ANQGSEA. V dropped 5 bases and J dropped 0; count of bases not matched to a gene: 12. CDR3 sequence reads: CSVLFRPQGDQETQYF. CDR3 sequence (DNA): TGCAGCGTTTTGTTCAGGCCCCAGGGGGACCAAGAGACCCAGTACTTC. The variable domain in full, with the rest retrieved from reference TRBV29-1 and TRBJ2-5, is SAVISQKPSRDICQRGTSLTIQCQVDSQVTMMFWYRQQPGQSLTLIATANQGSEATYESGFVIDKFPISRPNLTFSTLTVSNMSPEDSSIYLCSVLFRPQGDQETQYFGPGTRLLVL.